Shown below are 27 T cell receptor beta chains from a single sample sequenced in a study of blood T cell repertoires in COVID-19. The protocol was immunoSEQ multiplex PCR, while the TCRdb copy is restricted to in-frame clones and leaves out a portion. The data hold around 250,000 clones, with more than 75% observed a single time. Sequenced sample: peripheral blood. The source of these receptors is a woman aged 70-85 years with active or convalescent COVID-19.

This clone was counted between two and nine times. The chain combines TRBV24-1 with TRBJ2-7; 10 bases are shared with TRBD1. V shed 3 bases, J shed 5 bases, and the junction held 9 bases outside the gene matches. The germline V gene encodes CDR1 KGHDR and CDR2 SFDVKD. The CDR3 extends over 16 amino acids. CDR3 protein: CATSDPLGQGTHEQYF. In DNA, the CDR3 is TGTGCCACCAGTGATCCCCTGGGACAGGGGACCCACGAGCAGTACTTC.

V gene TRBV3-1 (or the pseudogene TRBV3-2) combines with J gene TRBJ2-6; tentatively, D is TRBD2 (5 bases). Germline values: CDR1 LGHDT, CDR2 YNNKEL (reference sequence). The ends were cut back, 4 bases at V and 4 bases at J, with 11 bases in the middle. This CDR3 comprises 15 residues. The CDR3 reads CASSPPGGGANVLTF. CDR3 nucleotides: TGTGCCAGCAGCCCCCCCGGAGGAGGGGCCAACGTCCTGACTTTC.

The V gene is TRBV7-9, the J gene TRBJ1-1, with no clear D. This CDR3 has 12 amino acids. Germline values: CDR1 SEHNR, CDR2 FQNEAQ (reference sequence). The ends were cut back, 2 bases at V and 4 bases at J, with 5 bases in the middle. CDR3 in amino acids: CASSLLSTEAFF. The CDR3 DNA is TGTGCCAGCAGCTTATTATCCACTGAAGCTTTCTTT.

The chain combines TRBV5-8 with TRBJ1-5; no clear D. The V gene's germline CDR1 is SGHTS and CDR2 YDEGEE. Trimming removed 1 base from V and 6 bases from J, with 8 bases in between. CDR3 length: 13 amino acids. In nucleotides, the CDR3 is TGTGCCAGCAGCTTGCCACTTGGTCAGCCCCAGCATTTT. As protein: CASSLPLGQPQHF.

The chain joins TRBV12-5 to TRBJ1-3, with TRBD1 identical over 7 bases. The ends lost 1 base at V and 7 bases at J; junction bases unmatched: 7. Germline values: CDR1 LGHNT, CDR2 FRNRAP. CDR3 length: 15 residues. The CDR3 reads CASGLATGQSNTIYF. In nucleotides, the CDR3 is TGTGCTAGTGGTTTGGCAACGGGACAGAGCAACACCATATATTTT.

CDR3 amino acids: CASNQQGAGTEAFF. DNA of the CDR3: TGTGCCAGCAACCAACAGGGGGCCGGCACTGAAGCTTTCTTT. The chain joins TRBV27 to TRBJ1-1; 9 bases line up with TRBD1. This CDR3 region has 14 residues. Trimming removed 7 bases from V and 4 bases from J; junction bases left unmatched: 7. CDR1 and CDR2 (germline): MNHEY, SMNVEV (reference sequence).

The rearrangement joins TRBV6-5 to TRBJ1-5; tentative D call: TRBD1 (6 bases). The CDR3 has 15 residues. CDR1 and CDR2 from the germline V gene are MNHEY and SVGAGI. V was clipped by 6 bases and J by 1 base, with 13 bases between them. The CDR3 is CASRNRDGSNQPQHF. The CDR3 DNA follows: TGTGCCAGCAGGAACAGGGACGGGAGCAATCAGCCCCAGCATTTT.

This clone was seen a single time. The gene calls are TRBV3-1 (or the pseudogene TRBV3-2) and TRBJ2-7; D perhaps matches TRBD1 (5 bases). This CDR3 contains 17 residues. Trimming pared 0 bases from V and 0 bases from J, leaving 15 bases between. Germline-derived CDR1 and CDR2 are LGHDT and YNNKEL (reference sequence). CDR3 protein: CASSQDHTGQSSYEQYF. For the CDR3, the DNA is TGTGCCAGCAGCCAAGATCATACAGGCCAAAGCTCCTACGAGCAGTACTTC.

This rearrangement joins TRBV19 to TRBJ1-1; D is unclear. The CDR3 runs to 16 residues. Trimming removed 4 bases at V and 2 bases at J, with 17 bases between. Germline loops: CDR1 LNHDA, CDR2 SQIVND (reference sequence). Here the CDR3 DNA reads TGTGCCAGTAGTAGCCCTAGCTGGGGAACCAACACTGAAGCTTTCTTT. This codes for CASSSPSWGTNTEAFF.

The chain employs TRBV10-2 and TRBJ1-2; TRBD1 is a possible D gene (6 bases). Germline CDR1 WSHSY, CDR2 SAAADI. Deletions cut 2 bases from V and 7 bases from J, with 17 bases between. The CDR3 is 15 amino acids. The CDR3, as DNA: TGCGCCAGCAGTGAGGGACAGCCACTTGTAGGTGGCTACACCTTC. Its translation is CASSEGQPLVGGYTF.

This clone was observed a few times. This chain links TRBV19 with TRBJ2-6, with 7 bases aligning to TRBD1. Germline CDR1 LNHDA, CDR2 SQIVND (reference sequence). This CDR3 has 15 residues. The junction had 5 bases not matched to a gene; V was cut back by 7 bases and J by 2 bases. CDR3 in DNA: TGTGCCAGTAACCCAACAGGGGCTGGGGCCAACGTCCTGACTTTC. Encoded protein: CASNPTGAGANVLTF.

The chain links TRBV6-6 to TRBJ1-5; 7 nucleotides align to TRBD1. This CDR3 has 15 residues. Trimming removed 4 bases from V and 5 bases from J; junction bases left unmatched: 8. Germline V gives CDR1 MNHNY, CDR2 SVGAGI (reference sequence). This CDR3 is CASSWAGGEDQPQHF. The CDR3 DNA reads TGTGCCAGCAGTTGGGCAGGGGGAGAGGATCAGCCCCAGCATTTT.

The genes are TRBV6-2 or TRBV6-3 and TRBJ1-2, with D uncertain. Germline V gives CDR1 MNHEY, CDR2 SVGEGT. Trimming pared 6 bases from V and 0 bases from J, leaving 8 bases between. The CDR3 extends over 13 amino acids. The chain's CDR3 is CASSAGPNYGYTF. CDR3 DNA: TGTGCCAGCAGCGCGGGTCCTAACTATGGCTACACCTTC.

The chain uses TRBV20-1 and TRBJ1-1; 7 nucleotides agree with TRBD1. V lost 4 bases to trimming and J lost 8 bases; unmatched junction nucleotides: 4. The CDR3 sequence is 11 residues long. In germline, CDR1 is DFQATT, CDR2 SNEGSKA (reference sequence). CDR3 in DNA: TGCAGTGCTACCGGGACAGAAGAAGCTTTCTTT. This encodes CSATGTEEAFF.

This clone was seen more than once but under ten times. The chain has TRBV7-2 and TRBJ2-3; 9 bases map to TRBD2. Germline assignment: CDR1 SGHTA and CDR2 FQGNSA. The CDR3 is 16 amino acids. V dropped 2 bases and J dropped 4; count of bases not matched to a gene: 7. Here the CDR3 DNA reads TGTGCCAGCAGCTTAAACTTAGCGGGGGCGTCAGATACGCAGTATTTT. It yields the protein CASSLNLAGASDTQYF.

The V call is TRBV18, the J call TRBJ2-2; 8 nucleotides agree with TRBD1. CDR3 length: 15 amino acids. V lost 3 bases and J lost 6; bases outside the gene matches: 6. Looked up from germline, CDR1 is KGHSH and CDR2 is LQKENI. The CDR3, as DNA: TGTGCCAGCTCACCGACGGGACAGGCCTCCGGGGAGCTGTTTTTT. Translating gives CASSPTGQASGELFF.

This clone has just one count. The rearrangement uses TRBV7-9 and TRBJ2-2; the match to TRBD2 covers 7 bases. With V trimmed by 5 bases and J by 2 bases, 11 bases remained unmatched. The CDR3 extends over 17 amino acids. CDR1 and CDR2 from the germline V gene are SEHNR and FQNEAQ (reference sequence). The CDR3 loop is CASSLAAETSNTGELFF. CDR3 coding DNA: TGTGCCAGCAGCCTCGCTGCCGAGACTAGCAACACCGGGGAGCTGTTTTTT.

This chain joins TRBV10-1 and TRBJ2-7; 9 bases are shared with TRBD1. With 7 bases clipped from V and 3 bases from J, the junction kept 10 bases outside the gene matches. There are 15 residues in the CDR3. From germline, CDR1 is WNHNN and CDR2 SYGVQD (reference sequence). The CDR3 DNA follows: TGCGCCAGCATTCCCGGGACAGGGAGTTTCTACGAGCAGTACTTC. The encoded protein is CASIPGTGSFYEQYF.

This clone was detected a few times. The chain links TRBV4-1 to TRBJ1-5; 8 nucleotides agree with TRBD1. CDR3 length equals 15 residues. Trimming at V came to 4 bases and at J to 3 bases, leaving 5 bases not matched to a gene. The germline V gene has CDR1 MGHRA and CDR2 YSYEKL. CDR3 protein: CASSPEGQVNQPQHF. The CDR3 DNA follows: TGCGCCAGCAGCCCAGAGGGACAGGTCAATCAGCCCCAGCATTTT.

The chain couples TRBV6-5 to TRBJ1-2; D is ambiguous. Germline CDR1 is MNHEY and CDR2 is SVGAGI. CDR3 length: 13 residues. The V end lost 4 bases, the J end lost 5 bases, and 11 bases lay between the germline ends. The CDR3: CASSFSGQYGYTF. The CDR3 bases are TGTGCCAGCAGTTTCAGCGGGCAGTATGGCTACACCTTC.

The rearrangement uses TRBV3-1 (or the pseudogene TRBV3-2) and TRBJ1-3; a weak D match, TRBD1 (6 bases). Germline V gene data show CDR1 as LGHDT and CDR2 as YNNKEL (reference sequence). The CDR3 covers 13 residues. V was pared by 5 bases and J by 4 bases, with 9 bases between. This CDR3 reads CASSRQGGNTIYF. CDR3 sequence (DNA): TGTGCCAGCAGCAGGCAGGGGGGAAACACCATATATTTT.

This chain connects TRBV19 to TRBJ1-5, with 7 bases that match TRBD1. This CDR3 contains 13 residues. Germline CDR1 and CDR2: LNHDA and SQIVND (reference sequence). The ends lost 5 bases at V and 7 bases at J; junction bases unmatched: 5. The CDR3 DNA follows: TGTGCCAGTAGTCCGGACAGGATCCAGCCCCAGCATTTT. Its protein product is CASSPDRIQPQHF.

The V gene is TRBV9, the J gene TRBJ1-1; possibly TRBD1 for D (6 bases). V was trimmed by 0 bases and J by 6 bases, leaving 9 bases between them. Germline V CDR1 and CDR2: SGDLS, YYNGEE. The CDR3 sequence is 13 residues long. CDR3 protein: CASSVASGAEAFF. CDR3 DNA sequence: TGTGCCAGCAGCGTAGCCTCAGGGGCTGAAGCTTTCTTT.

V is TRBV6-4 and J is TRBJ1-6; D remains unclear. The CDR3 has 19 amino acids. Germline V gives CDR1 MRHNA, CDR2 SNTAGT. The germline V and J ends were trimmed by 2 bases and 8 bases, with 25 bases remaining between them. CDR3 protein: CASSDAAATDSVIHSPLHF. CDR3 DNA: TGTGCCAGCAGTGACGCGGCAGCGACGGACTCAGTTATACATTCACCCCTCCACTTT.

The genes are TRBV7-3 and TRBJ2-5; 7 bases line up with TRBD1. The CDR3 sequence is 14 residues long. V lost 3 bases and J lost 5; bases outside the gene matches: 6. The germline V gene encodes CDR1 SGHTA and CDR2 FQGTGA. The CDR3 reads CASSFGQAAETQYF. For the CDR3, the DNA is TGTGCCAGCAGCTTCGGACAGGCAGCGGAGACCCAGTACTTC.

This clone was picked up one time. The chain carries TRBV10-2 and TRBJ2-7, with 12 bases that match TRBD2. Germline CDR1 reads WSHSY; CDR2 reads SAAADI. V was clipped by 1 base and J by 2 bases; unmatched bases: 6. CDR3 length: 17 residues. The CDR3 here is CASSELVTSGGTYEQYF. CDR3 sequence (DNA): TGCGCCAGCAGTGAGTTGGTAACTAGCGGGGGGACCTACGAGCAGTACTTC.

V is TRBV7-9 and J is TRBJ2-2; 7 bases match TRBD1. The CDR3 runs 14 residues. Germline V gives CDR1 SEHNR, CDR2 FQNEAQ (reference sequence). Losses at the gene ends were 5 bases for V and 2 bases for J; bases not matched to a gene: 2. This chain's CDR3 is CASSRQGNTGELFF. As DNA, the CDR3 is TGTGCCAGCAGCAGACAGGGTAACACCGGGGAGCTGTTTTTT. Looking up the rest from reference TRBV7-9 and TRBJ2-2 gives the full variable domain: DTGVSQNPRHKITKRGQNVTFRCDPISEHNRLYWYRQTLGQGPEFLTYFQNEAQLEKSRLLSDRFSAERPKGSFSTLEIQRTEQGDSAMYLCASSRQGNTGELFFGEGSRLTVL.